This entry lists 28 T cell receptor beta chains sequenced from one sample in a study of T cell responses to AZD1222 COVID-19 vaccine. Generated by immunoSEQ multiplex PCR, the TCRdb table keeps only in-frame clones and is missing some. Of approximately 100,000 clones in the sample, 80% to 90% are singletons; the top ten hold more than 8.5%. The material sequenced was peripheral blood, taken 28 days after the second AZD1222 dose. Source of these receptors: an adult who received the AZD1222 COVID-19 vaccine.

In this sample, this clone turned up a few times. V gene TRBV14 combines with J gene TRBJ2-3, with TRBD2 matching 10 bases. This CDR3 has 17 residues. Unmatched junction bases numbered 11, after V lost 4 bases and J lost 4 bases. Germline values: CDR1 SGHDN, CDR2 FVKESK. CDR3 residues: CASSPSRGLAGADTQYF. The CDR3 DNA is TGTGCCAGCAGCCCGAGCAGGGGGCTAGCGGGGGCAGATACGCAGTATTTT.

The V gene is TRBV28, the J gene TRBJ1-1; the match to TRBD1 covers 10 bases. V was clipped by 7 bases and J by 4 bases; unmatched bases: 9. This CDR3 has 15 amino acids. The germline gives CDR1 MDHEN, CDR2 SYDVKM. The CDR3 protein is CASTVTGGRSTEAFF. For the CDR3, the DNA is TGTGCCAGCACCGTGACAGGGGGCCGTAGCACTGAAGCTTTCTTT.

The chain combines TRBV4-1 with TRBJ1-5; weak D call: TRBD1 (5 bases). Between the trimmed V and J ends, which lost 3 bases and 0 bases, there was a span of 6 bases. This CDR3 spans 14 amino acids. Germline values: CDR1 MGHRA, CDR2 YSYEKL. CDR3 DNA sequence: TGCGCCAGCAGCCAGCAGGGTAGCAATCAGCCCCAGCATTTT. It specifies CASSQQGSNQPQHF.

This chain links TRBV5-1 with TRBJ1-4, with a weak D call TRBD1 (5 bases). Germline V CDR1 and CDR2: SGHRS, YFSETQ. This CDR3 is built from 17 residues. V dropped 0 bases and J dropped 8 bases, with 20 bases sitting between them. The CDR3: CASSLEGAELSREKLFF. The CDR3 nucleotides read TGCGCCAGCAGCTTGGAAGGGGCCGAGCTCTCAAGAGAAAAACTGTTTTTT.

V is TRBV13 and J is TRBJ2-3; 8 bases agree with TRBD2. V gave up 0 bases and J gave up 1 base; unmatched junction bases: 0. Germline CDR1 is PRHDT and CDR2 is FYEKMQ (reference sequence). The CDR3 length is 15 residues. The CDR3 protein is CASSLGLAGTDTQYF. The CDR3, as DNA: TGTGCCAGCAGCTTAGGACTAGCGGGCACAGATACGCAGTATTTT.

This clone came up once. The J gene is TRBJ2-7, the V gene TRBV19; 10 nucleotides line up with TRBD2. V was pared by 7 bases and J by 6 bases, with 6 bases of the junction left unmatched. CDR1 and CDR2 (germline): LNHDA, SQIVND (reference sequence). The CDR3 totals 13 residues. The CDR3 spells CASTGASGGEQYF. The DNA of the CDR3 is TGTGCCAGTACGGGTGCTAGCGGGGGCGAGCAGTACTTC.

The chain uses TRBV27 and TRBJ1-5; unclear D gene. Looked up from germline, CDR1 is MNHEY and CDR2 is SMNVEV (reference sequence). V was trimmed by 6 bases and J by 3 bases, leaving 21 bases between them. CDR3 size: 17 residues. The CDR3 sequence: CASRPSQARLLNQPQHF. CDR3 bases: TGTGCCAGCAGACCGTCCCAAGCGCGCCTCCTCAATCAGCCCCAGCATTTT.

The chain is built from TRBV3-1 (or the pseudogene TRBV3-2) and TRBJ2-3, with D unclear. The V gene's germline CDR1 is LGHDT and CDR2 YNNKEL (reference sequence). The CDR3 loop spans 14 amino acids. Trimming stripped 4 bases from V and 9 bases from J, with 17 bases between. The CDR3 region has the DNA TGTGCCAGCAGCCTGACCGGCCTACTTGCGACGCAGTATTTT. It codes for CASSLTGLLATQYF.

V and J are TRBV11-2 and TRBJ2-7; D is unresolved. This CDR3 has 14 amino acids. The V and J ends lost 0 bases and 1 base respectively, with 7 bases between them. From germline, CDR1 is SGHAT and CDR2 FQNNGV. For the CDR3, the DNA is TGTGCCAGCAGCTTAGATACTGGATCCTACGAGCAGTACTTC. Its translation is CASSLDTGSYEQYF.

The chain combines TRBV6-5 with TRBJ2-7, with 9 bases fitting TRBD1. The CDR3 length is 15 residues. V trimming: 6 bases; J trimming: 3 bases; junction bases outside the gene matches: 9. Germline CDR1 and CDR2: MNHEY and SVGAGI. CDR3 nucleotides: TGTGCCAGCAGGGGAGGGGGGACAGGGATCTACGAGCAGTACTTC. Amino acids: CASRGGGTGIYEQYF.

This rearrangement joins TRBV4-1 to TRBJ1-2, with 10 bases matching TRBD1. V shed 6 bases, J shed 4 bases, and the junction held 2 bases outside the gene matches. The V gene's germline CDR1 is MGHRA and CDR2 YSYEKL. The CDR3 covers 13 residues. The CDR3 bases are TGCGCCAGCAGGAGGACAGGGGGCTATGGCTACACCTTC. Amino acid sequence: CASRRTGGYGYTF.

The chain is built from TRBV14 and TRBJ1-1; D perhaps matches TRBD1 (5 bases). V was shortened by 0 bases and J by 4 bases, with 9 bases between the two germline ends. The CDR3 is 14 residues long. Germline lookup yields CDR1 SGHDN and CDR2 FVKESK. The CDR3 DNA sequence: TGTGCCAGCAGCCAAGAGGGGGGTATCACTGAAGCTTTCTTT. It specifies CASSQEGGITEAFF.

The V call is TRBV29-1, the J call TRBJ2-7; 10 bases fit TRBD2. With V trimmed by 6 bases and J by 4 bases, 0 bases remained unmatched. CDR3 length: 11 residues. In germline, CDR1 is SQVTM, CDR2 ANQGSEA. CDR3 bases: TGCAGCGTAGCGGGAGGGTACGAGCAGTACTTC. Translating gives CSVAGGYEQYF.

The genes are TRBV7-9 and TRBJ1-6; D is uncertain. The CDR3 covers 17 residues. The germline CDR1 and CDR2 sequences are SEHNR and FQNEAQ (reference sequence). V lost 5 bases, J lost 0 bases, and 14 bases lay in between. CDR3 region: CASSRGGPASYNSPLHF. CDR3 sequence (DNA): TGTGCCAGCAGCCGGGGTGGGCCGGCCTCCTATAATTCACCCCTCCACTTT.

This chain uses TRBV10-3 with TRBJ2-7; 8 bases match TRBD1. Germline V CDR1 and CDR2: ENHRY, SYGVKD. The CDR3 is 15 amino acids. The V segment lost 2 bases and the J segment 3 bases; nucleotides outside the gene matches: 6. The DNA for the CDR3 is TGTGCCATCAGTGAGGGGGGCAGGGGGCACTACGAGCAGTACTTC. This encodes CAISEGGRGHYEQYF.

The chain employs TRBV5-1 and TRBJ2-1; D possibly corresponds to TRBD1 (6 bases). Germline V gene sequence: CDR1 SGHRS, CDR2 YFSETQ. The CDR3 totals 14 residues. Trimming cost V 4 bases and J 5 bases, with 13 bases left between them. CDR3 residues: CASSIDNRDNEQFF. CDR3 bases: TGCGCCAGCAGCATCGACAACAGGGACAATGAGCAGTTCTTC. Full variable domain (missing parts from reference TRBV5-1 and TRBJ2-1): KAGVTQTPRYLIKTRGQQVTLSCSPISGHRSVSWYQQTPGQGLQFLFEYFSETQRNKGNFPGRFSGRQFSNSRSEMNVSTLELGDSALYLCASSIDNRDNEQFFGPGTRLTVL.

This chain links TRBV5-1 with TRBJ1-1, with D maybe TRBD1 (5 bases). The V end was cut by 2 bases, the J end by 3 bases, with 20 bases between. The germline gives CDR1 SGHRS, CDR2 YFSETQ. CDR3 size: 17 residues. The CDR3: CASSLAPVAGGDTEAFF. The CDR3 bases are TGCGCCAGCAGCTTAGCCCCCGTGGCCGGGGGGGACACTGAAGCTTTCTTT.

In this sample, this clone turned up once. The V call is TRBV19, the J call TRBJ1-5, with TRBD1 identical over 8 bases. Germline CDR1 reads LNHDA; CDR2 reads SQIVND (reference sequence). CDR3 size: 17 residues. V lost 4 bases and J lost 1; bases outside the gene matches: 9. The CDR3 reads CASSNTPGTGSNQPQHF. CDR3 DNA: TGTGCCAGTAGTAACACCCCCGGGACAGGAAGCAATCAGCCCCAGCATTTT. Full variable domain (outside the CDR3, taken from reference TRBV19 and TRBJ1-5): DGGITQSPKYLFRKEGQNVTLSCEQNLNHDAMYWYRQDPGQGLRLIYYSQIVNDFQKGDIAEGYSVSREKKESFPLTVTSAQKNPTAFYLCASSNTPGTGSNQPQHFGDGTRLSIL.

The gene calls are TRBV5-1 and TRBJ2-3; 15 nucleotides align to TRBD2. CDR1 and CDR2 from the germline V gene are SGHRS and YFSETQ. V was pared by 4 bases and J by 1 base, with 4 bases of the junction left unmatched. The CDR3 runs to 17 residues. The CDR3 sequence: CASSPGLAGGGTDTQYF. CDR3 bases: TGCGCCAGCAGCCCGGGACTAGCGGGAGGTGGCACAGATACGCAGTATTTT.

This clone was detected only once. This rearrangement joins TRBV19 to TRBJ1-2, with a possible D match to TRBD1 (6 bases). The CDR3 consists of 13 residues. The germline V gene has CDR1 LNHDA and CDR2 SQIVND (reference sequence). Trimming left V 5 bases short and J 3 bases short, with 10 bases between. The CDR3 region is CASSLDSYYGYTF. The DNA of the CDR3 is TGTGCCAGTAGTTTGGACAGCTACTATGGCTACACCTTC.

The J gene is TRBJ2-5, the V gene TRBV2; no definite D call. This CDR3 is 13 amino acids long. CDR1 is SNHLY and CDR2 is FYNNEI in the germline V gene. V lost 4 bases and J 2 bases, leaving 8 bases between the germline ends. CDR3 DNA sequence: TGTGCCAGCAGTGCACGCAGACAAGAGACCCAGTACTTC. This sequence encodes CASSARRQETQYF.

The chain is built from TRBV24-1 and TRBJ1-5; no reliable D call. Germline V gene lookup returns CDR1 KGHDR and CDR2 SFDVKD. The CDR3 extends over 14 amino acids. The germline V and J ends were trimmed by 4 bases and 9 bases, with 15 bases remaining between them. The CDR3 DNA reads TGTGCCACCAGTGAGGCATCCGTAAGTTGGCCCCAGCATTTT. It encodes CATSEASVSWPQHF.

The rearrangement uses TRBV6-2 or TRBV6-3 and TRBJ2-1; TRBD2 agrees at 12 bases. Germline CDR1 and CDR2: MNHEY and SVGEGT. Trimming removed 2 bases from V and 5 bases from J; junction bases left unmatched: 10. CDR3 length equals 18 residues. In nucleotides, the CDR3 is TGTGCCAGCAGTTACGCTTTTCGGACTAGCGGGACCGACAATGAGCAGTTCTTC. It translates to CASSYAFRTSGTDNEQFF.

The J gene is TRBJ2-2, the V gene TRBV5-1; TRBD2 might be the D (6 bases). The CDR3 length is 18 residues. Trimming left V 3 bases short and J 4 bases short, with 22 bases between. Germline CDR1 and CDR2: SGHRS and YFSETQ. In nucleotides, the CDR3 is TGCGCCAGCAGCTACATCCCACCGGGACTGATAACCACCGGGGAGCTGTTTTTT. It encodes CASSYIPPGLITTGELFF. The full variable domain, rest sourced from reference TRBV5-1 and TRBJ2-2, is KAGVTQTPRYLIKTRGQQVTLSCSPISGHRSVSWYQQTPGQGLQFLFEYFSETQRNKGNFPGRFSGRQFSNSRSEMNVSTLELGDSALYLCASSYIPPGLITTGELFFGEGSRLTVL.

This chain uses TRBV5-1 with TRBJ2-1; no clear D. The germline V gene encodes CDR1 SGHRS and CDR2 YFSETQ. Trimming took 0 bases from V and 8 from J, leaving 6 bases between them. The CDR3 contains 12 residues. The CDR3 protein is CASSLVSHEQFF. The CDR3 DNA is TGCGCCAGCAGCTTGGTTTCGCATGAGCAGTTCTTC. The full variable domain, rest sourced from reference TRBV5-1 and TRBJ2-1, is KAGVTQTPRYLIKTRGQQVTLSCSPISGHRSVSWYQQTPGQGLQFLFEYFSETQRNKGNFPGRFSGRQFSNSRSEMNVSTLELGDSALYLCASSLVSHEQFFGPGTRLTVL.

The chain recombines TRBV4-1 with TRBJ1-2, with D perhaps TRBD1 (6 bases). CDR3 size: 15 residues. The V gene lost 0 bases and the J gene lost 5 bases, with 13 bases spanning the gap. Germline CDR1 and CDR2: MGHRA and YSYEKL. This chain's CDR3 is CASSQEHGGQYGYTF. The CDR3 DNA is TGCGCCAGCAGCCAAGAACACGGGGGCCAATATGGCTACACCTTC.

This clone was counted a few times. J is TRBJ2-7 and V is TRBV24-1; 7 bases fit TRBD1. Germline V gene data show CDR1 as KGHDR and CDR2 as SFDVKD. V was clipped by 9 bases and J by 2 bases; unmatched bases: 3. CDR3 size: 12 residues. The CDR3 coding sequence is TGTGCCACCTCACAGGGGACCTACGAGCAGTACTTC. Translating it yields CATSQGTYEQYF.

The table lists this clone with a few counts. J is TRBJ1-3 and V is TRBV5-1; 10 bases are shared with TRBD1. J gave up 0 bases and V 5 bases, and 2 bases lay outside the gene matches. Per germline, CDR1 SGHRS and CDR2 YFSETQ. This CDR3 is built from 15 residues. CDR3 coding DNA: TGCGCCAGCAGGCGGGACAGGGGCTCTGGAAACACCATATATTTT. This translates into CASRRDRGSGNTIYF.